This T cell receptor (beta chain) originates from a study of response to subunit inactivated influenza vaccine (dated by TCRdb to the late 2010s). The study in broad terms: The study used deep quantitative T cell receptor repertoire profiling to track responses to a trivalent subunit inactivated influenza vaccine. Overall study results and their limits: It was suggested by the authors that each seasonal influenza vaccination may recruit only a limited number of new T cells.

Explained via the paper, the time point label denotes: approximately 45 days after influenza vaccine administration. The CDR3 measures 13 amino acids from cysteine to phenylalanine. Here the CDR3 DNA is all that survives: 39 bases in frame from base 1. The germline ends are 7 bases apart after V is trimmed by 2 bases and J by 2 bases. The method behind the library was RT-PCR. Sequenced on an Illumina HiSeq 2500. The public reads were reanalyzed by TCRdb: fastp trimming at Q25, MiXCR alignment, in-frame beta chains only. Every CDR3 protein is listed once, alongside the most common genes and DNA of its rows. Within this sample are 150,000 or so distinct CDR3 sequences, with approximately 10% of them counted one time only. The ten largest clones add up to around 12% of the sample. Regarding this clonotype: Its antigen specificity is not known. No quality values exist for individual bases; no much larger clone is one base distant.

The receptor chain draws on TRBV12-3 or TRBV12-4 and TRBJ2-7; the D gene cannot be resolved reliably. Sequencing was performed on non-naive T cells sorted from PBMCs, taken more than 35 days after vaccination. This sample's cell subset or site label indicates: memory T cell fraction. This sequence originates from a man aged 45-65 years who received an inactivated influenza vaccine. Donor details come from another sample of the same person, matched by shared clones. The CDR3 reads as follows: CASSLSLAYEQYF. The DNA sequence is given as TGTGCCAGCAGTTTAAGTCTAGCCTACGAGCAGTACTTC.